The rows below give T cell receptor beta chains drawn from one sample of a study of shared clonotypes between healthy human individuals. Clones were read by immunoSEQ multiplex PCR, and TCRdb kept only the in-frame ones, dropping some. The table records roughly 2 million clones, around 95% of them present only once. The sample comprised naive CD4+ T cells sorted from blood. The receptors derive from a man younger than 35 in good health. Each CDR3 is given with its conserved first and last residue. A D gene is named only where the DNA matches it firmly. Clone size is not always given. Where it is, it says once, few, many or a class for expanded clones.

v_gene,j_gene,abundance,d_gene,CDR3nt,CDR3aa
TRBV10-3,TRBJ1-5,.,.,TGTGCCATCAGTGACGACTCCTTGGGGAATCAGCCCCAGCATTTT,CAISDDSLGNQPQHF
TRBV5-4,TRBJ2-3,.,TRBD2,TGTGCCAGCAAGAGCGGGGGGGCCTATTCCACAGATACGCAGTATTTT,CASKSGGAYSTDTQYF
TRBV2,TRBJ1-1,.,TRBD1,TGTGCCAGCGGTACCGGGACAGCCATGAACACTGAAGCTTTCTTT,CASGTGTAMNTEAFF
TRBV12-5,TRBJ1-1,once,.,TGTGCTAGTGGTTTGCCTCGACAGGAAGCTTTCTTT,CASGLPRQEAFF
TRBV10-3,TRBJ1-2,few,.,TGTGCCATCAGTGAAGTGAGGACGAGCGAGGGCTACACCTTC,CAISEVRTSEGYTF
TRBV2,TRBJ1-5,.,.,TGTGCCAGCACCTTTACCCCTTTCAATCAGCCCCAGCATTTT,CASTFTPFNQPQHF
TRBV7-6,TRBJ2-2,.,.,TGTGCCAGCAGTATAACCGGGGGGCAGTTCACCGGGGAGCTGTTTTTT,CASSITGGQFTGELFF
TRBV29-1,TRBJ2-5,.,TRBD1,TGCAGCGTGGGACAGGGGAAAGAGACCCAGTACTTC,CSVGQGKETQYF
TRBV19,TRBJ1-2,.,TRBD1,TGTGCCAGTAGTATCAAATCAGGGGGCCATGGCTACACCTTC,CASSIKSGGHGYTF
TRBV28,TRBJ1-5,.,.,TGTGCCAGCAGTTTGCCGACTTTATCTCGGCCCCAGCATTTT,CASSLPTLSRPQHF
TRBV2,TRBJ1-5,.,.,TGTGCCAGCAGTCCCTTCACCTATAGCAATCAGCCCCAGCATTTT,CASSPFTYSNQPQHF
TRBV10-3,TRBJ2-2,.,.,TGTGCCACGACCCTCCAGGCCAACACCGGGGAGCTGTTTTTT,CATTLQANTGELFF
TRBV18,TRBJ2-7,.,TRBD2,TGTGCCAGCTCACCGGGACTAGCGGGAGGGCCCGACGAGCAGTACTTC,CASSPGLAGGPDEQYF
TRBV27,TRBJ1-2,.,.,TGTGCCAGCAGGAGCACAGGGTCCTATGGCTACACCTTC,CASRSTGSYGYTF
TRBV7-9,TRBJ1-1,once,.,TGTGCCAGCAGCTTTTTCCCCTCAAGCCCTCAGGGCACTGAAGCTTTCTTT,CASSFFPSSPQGTEAFF
TRBV25-1,TRBJ1-1,.,.,TGTGCCAGCAGTGATGTTTACGGGCCCAGGGTTGCTTTCTTT,CASSDVYGPRVAFF
TRBV7-9,TRBJ1-2,.,.,TGTGCCAGCAGCCGATGGACGGTGGACTATGGCTACACCTTC,CASSRWTVDYGYTF
TRBV18,TRBJ2-2,.,.,TGTGCCAGCTCACGAGACCAGAACACCGGGGAGCTGTTTTTT,CASSRDQNTGELFF
TRBV4-2,TRBJ1-2,.,.,TGTGCCAGCAGCCAAGATAAAGGGGTCTATGGCTACACCTTC,CASSQDKGVYGYTF
TRBV28,TRBJ2-7,.,TRBD1,TGTGCCAGCAGTTCCCCGGGACAGGGGGCTGGCGAGCAGTACTTC,CASSSPGQGAGEQYF
TRBV7-2,TRBJ1-1,.,.,TGTGCCACCAAGGAGGGCGGGACGGTGAACACTGAAGCTTTCTTT,CATKEGGTVNTEAFF
TRBV6-1,TRBJ2-3,.,TRBD2,TGTGCCAGCAGTCGGGCGGGAGAGTCAGATACGCAGTATTTT,CASSRAGESDTQYF
TRBV10-1,TRBJ2-4,.,.,TGCGCCAGCTCCGCGGGCCTAGCCAAAAACATTCAGTACTTC,CASSAGLAKNIQYF
TRBV6-5,TRBJ1-2,.,TRBD1,TGTGCCACCACACCGGGACAGGGCTCCTATGGCTACACCTTC,CATTPGQGSYGYTF
TRBV19,TRBJ1-5,once,TRBD1,TGTGCCAGTAGTATTCTGGGGACAGGGGGCCGGCAGCCCCAGCATTTT,CASSILGTGGRQPQHF
TRBV6-5,TRBJ2-3,.,.,TGTGCCAGCAGTCGAGCTAGTCAAGATACGCAGTATTTT,CASSRASQDTQYF